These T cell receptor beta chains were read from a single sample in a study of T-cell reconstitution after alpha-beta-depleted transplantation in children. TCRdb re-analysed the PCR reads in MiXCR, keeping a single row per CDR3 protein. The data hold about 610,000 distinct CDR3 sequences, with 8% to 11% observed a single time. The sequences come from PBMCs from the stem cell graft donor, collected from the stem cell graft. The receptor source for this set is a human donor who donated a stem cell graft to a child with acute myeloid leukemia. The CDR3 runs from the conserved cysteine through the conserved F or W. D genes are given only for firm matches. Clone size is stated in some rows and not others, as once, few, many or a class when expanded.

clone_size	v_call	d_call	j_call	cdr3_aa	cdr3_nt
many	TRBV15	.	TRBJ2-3	CATSRDTGDTQYF	TGTGCCACCAGCAGAGATACGGGAGATACGCAGTATTTT
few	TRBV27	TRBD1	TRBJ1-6	CASTRQGAYNSPLHF	TGTGCCAGCACACGCCAGGGGGCCTATAATTCACCCCTCCACTTT
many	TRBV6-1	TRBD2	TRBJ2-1	CASQGVSGRASEQFF	TGTGCCAGTCAGGGTGTGAGCGGGAGGGCCTCTGAGCAGTTCTTC
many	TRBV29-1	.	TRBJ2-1	CSVRGDSYNEQFF	TGCAGCGTTCGGGGGGACAGTTACAATGAGCAGTTCTTC
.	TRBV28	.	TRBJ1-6	CAGGLAVSGSPLHF	TGTGCCGGTGGATTGGCAGTAAGCGGTTCACCCCTCCACTTT
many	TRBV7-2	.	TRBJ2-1	CASSLRAIGGNEQFF	TGTGCCAGCAGCTTAAGGGCCATAGGGGGCAATGAGCAGTTCTTC
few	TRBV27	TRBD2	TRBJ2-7	CASRVSGVGASEQYF	TGTGCCAGCAGGGTTAGCGGGGTCGGAGCGAGCGAGCAGTACTTC
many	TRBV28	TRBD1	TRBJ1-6	CASSRGQGGYNSPLHF	TGTGCCAGCAGCCGGGGCCAGGGGGGCTATAATTCACCCCTCCACTTT
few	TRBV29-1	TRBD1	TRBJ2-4	CSVLGGGQGNIQYF	TGCAGCGTCCTAGGGGGTGGACAGGGGAACATTCAGTACTTC
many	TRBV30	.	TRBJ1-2	CAWRGSSRGYTF	TGTGCCTGGAGGGGGTCCTCGAGGGGCTACACCTTC
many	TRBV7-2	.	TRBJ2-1	CASRRPGSYNEQFF	TGTGCCAGCAGGCGTCCGGGCTCCTACAATGAGCAGTTCTTC
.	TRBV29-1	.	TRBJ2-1	CSVSSGGTVYYNEQFF	TGCAGCGTCTCTTCTGGGGGGACAGTATATTACAATGAGCAGTTCTTC
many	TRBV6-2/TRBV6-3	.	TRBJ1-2	CASSYKGHVYGYTF	TGTGCCAGCAGTTACAAGGGGCACGTCTATGGCTACACCTTC
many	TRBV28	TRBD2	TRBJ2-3	CASSLGVAGGPADTQYF	TGTGCCAGCAGTTTAGGGGTAGCGGGAGGGCCGGCAGATACGCAGTATTTT
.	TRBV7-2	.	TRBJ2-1	CATRRGPNNEQFF	TGTGCCACTCGTCGGGGGCCGAACAATGAGCAGTTCTTC
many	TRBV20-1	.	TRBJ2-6	CSARGAGQPGANVLTF	TGCAGTGCTAGAGGGGCAGGGCAACCTGGGGCCAACGTCCTGACTTTC
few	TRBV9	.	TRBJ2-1	CASSSADVSNNEQFF	TGTGCCAGCAGCTCTGCGGACGTCTCTAACAATGAGCAGTTCTTC
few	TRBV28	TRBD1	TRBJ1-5	CASKRTGGPVSNQPQHF	TGTGCCAGCAAACGGACAGGGGGCCCCGTTAGCAATCAGCCCCAGCATTTT
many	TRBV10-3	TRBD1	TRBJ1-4	CAISAGPDRGGEKLFF	TGTGCCATCAGTGCTGGCCCTGACAGGGGGGGTGAAAAACTGTTTTTT
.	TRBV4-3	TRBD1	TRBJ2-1	CASSQDPSGGVLDNEQFF	TGCGCCAGCAGCCAAGATCCCTCAGGGGGCGTACTGGACAATGAGCAGTTCTTC
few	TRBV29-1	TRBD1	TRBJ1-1	CSVETGMGTEAFF	TGCAGCGTGGAGACAGGGATGGGCACTGAAGCTTTCTTT
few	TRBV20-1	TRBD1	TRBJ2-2	CSARVSGTGYTGELFF	TGCAGTGCTAGAGTCTCCGGGACAGGCTACACCGGGGAGCTGTTTTTT
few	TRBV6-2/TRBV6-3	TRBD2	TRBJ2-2	CASTEVAGANTGELFF	TGTGCCAGCACCGAGGTGGCGGGAGCGAACACCGGGGAGCTGTTTTTT
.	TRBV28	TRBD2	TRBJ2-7	CASSFNPTSGLSYEQYF	TGTGCCAGCAGTTTCAACCCGACTAGCGGATTATCCTACGAGCAGTACTTC
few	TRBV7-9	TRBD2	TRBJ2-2	CASSLRLAGPNTGELFF	TGTGCCAGCAGCTTAAGGCTAGCGGGGCCTAACACCGGGGAGCTGTTTTTT
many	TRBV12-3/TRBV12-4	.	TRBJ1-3	CASRVQGNTIYF	TGTGCCAGCAGGGTTCAAGGAAACACCATATATTTT
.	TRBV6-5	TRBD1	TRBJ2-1	CASSYSKGTGKRDEQFF	TGTGCCAGCAGTTACTCGAAAGGGACAGGGAAGAGGGATGAGCAGTTCTTC
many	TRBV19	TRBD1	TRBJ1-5	CASSVEGTGVRLAQHF	TGTGCCAGTAGTGTAGAAGGGACAGGGGTCCGGTTGGCCCAGCATTTT
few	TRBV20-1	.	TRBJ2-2	CSARIYSATGELFF	TGCAGTGCCCGGATATATAGCGCGACCGGGGAGCTGTTTTTT
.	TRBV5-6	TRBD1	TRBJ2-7	CASSLDREGSSYEQYF	TGTGCCAGCAGCCTCGACAGGGAAGGAAGCTCCTACGAGCAGTACTTC
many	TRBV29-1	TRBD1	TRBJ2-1	CSAQDRGPGNEQFF	TGCAGCGCCCAGGACAGGGGGCCGGGCAATGAGCAGTTCTTC
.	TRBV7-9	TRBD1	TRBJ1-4	CASIQGAGKGKLFF	TGTGCCAGCATCCAGGGGGCAGGGAAAGGAAAACTGTTTTTT
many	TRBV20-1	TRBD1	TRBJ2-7	CSAPDRGSYEQYF	TGCAGTGCTCCGGACAGGGGATCCTACGAGCAGTACTTC
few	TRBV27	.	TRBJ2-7	CASRGGATAYEQYF	TGTGCCAGCAGAGGTGGGGCAACCGCCTACGAGCAGTACTTC
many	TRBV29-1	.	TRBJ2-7	CSVVIDRYEQYF	TGCAGCGTTGTTATCGACCGTTACGAGCAGTACTTC
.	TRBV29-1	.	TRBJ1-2	CSVEGASPSSYTF	TGCAGCGTTGAAGGTGCTTCACCGTCTAGCTACACCTTC
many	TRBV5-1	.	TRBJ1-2	CASSLEADYGYTF	TGCGCCAGCAGCTTGGAGGCGGACTATGGCTACACCTTC
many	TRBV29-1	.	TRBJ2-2	CSVRSGNTGELFF	TGCAGCGTGCGTAGCGGGAACACCGGGGAGCTGTTTTTT
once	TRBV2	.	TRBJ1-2	CASSEAEGRTYGYTF	TGTGCCAGCAGTGAAGCGGAAGGACGGACCTATGGCTACACCTTC
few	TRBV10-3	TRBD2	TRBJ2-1	CAISRLAGDNEQFF	TGTGCCATCAGTAGGCTAGCGGGAGACAATGAGCAGTTCTTC
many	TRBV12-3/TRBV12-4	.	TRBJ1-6	CASSFRSRGSPLHF	TGTGCCAGCAGTTTCCGCTCCAGAGGTTCACCCCTCCACTTT
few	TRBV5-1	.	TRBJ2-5	CASSLDGVLGTQYF	TGCGCCAGCAGCTTGGATGGGGTACTGGGGACCCAGTACTTC
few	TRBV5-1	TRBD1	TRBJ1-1	CASSPGTGVNTEAFF	TGCGCCAGCAGCCCCGGGACAGGGGTGAACACTGAAGCTTTCTTT
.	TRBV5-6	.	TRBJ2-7	CASSVDRMASYEQYF	TGTGCCAGCAGCGTCGACAGGATGGCATCCTACGAGCAGTACTTC